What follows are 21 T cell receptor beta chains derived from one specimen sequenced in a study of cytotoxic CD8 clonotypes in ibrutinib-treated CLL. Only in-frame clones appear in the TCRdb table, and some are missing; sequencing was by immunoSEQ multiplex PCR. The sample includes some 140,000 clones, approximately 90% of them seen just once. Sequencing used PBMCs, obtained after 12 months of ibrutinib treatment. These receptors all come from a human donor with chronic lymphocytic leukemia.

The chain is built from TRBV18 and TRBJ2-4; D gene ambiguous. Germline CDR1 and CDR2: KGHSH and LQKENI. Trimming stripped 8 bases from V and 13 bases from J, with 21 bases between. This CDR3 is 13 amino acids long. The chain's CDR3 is CASGERHMAEQYF. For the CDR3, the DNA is TGTGCCAGCGGCGAAAGACACATGGCCGAACAGTACTTC.

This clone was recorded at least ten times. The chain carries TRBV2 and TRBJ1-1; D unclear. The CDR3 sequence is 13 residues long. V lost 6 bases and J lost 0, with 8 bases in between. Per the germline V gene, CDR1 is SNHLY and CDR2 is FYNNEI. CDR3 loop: CASSEGLNTEAFF. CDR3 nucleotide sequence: TGTGCCAGCAGCGAGGGCTTGAACACTGAAGCTTTCTTT.

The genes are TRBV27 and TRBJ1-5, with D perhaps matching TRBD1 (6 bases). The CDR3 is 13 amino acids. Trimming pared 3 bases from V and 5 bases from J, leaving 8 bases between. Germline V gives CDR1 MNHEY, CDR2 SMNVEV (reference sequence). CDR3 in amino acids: CASSFRGDQPQHF. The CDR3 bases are TGTGCCAGCAGTTTTAGGGGGGATCAGCCCCAGCATTTT.

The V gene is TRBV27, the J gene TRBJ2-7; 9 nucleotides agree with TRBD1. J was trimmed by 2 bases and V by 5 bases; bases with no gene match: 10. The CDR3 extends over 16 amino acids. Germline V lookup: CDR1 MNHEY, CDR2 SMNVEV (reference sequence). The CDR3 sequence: CASSLSRGQGTYEQYF. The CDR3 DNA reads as TGTGCCAGCAGTCTTTCTCGGGGACAGGGTACCTACGAGCAGTACTTC.

The CDR3 loop is CASSVEGREGTDTQYF. The CDR3 DNA is TGTGCCAGCAGCGTAGAGGGGCGGGAGGGCACAGATACGCAGTATTTT. The genes are TRBV9 and TRBJ2-3, with 8 positions matching TRBD2. The ends lost 0 bases at V and 1 base at J; junction bases unmatched: 4. Germline assignment: CDR1 SGDLS and CDR2 YYNGEE. The CDR3 sequence is 16 residues long.

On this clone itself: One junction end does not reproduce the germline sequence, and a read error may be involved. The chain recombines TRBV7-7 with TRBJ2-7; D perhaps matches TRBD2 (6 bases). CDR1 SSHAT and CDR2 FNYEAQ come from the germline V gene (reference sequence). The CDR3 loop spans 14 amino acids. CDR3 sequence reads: CASSSGLPTYEQYF. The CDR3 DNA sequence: TGTGCTAGCAGCTCGGGACTTCCGACCTACGAGCAGTACTTC.

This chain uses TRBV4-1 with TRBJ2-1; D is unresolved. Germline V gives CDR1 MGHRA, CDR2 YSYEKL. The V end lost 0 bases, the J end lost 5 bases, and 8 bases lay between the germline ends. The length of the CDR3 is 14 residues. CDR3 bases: TGCGCCAGCAGCCAAGATACAGTTAACAATGAGCAGTTCTTC. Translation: CASSQDTVNNEQFF.

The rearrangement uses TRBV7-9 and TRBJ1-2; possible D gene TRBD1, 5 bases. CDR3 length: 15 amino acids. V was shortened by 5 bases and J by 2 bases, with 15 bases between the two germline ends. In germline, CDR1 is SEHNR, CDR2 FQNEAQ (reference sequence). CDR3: CASSKLPRENYGYTF. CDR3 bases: TGTGCCAGCAGCAAACTCCCCAGGGAGAACTATGGCTACACCTTC.

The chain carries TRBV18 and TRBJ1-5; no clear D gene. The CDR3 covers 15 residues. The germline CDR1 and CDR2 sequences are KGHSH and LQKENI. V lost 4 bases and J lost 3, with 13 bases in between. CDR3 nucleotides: TGTGCCAGCTCACTGTCGGACGGAAACAATCAGCCCCAGCATTTT. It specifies CASSLSDGNNQPQHF.

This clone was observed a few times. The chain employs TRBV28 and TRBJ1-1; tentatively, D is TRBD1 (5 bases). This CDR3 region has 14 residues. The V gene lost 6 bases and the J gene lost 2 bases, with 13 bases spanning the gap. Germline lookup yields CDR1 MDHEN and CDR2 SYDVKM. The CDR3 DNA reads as TGTGCCAGCAGCGGCGGGGACGGCAACACTGAAGCTTTCTTT. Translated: CASSGGDGNTEAFF.

The CDR3 loop reads CASSWVLAGVGGETQYF. DNA of the CDR3: TGTGCCAGCAGCTGGGTGCTAGCGGGAGTAGGAGGGGAGACCCAGTACTTC. The rearrangement links TRBV7-6 to TRBJ2-5; 10 bases fit TRBD2. This CDR3 is 17 amino acids long. Germline V lookup: CDR1 SGHVS, CDR2 FNYEAQ. Unmatched junction bases numbered 13, after V lost 4 bases and J lost 5 bases.

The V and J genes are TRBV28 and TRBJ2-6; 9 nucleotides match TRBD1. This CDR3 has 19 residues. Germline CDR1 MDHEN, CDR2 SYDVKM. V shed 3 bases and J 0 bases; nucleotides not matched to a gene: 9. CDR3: CASSFNKGQGLSGANVLTF. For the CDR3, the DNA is TGTGCCAGCAGTTTCAACAAGGGACAGGGCCTCTCTGGGGCCAACGTCCTGACTTTC.

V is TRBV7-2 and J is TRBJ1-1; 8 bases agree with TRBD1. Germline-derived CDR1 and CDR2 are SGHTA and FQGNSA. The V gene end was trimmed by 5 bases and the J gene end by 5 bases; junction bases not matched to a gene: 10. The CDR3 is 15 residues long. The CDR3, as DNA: TGTGCCAGCAGCCAGAGCGACAGGGGCCGGACTGAAGCTTTCTTT. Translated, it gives CASSQSDRGRTEAFF.

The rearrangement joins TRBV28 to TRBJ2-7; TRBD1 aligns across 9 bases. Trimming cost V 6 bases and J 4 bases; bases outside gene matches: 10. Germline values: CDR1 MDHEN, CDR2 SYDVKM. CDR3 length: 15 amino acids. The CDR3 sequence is CASRSPGQGWYEQYF. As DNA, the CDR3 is TGTGCCAGCAGATCGCCGGGACAGGGCTGGTACGAGCAGTACTTC.

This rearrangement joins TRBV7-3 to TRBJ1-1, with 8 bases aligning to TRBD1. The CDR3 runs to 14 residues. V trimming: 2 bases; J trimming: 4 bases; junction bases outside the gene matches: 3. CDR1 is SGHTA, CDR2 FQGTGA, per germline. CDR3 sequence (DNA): TGTGCCAGCAGCTTACAAACAGGGGGCACTGAAGCTTTCTTT. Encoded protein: CASSLQTGGTEAFF.

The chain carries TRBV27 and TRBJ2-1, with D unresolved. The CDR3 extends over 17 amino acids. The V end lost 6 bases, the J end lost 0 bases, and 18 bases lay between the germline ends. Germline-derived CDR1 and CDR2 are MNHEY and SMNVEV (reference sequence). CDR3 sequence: CASSPKVRPGSYNEQFF. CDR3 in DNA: TGTGCCAGCAGCCCAAAGGTGAGACCCGGCTCCTACAATGAGCAGTTCTTC.

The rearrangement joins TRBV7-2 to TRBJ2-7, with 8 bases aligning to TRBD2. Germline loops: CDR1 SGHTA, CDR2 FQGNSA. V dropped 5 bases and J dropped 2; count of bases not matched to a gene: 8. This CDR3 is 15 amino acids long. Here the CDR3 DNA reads TGTGCCAGCAGCCCACTAGCGGTCCTCGCCTACGAGCAGTACTTC. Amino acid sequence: CASSPLAVLAYEQYF.

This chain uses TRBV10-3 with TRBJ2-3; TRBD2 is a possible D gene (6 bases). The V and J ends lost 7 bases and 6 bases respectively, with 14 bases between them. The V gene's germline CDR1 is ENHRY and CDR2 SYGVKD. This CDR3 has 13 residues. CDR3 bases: TGTGCCATCACAGGCGGGAAGGTCGATACGCAGTATTTT. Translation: CAITGGKVDTQYF.

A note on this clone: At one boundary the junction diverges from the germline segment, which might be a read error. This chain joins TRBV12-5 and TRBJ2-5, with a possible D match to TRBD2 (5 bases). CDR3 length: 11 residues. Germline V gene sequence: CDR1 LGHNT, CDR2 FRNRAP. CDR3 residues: CASGGGPTQYF. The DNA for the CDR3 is TGTGCTAGTGGGGGCGGGCCGACCCAATACTTC.

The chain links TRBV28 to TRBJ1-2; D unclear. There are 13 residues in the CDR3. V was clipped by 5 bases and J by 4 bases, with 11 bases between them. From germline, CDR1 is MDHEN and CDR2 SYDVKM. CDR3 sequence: CASSPTQAYGYTF. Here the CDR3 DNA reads TGTGCCAGCAGTCCGACACAAGCCTATGGCTACACCTTC.

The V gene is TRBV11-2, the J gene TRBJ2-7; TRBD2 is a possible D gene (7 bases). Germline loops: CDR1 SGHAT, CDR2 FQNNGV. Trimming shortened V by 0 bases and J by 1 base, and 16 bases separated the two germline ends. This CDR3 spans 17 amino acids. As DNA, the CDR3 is TGTGCCAGCAGCTTAGATCGGGGGGCGGGCGCATCCTACGAGCAGTACTTC. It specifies CASSLDRGAGASYEQYF. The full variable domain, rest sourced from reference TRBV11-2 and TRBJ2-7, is EAGVAQSPRYKIIEKRQSVAFWCNPISGHATLYWYQQILGQGPKLLIQFQNNGVVDDSQLPKDRFSAERLKGVDSTLKIQPAKLEDSAVYLCASSLDRGAGASYEQYFGPGTRLTVT.